This TCR beta chain was observed in a study of blood T cell repertoires in COVID-19. Study as a whole: PBMCs, B-cell-depleted T cells, or T cells were the source of the cDNA or gDNA that made up the material.

The germline V gene has CDR1 PRHDT and CDR2 FYEKMQ (reference sequence). The CDR3 runs 15 residues. Losses at the gene ends were 5 bases for V and 6 bases for J; bases not matched to a gene: 2. Repertoires were generated with immunoSEQ multiplex PCR, while TCRdb's copy carries only in-frame clones and drops some. Of roughly 180,000 clones listed, roughly 80% are singletons. Sequenced: peripheral blood. The chain carries TRBV13 and TRBJ2-2; 14 bases map to TRBD2. This clonotype was sampled from a human donor in a cohort sampled during active COVID-19. In nucleotides, the CDR3 is TGTGCCAGCAGCCCGGGACTAGCGGGGGCCGGGGAGCTGTTTTTT. It translates to CASSPGLAGAGELFF.